Listed below are T cell receptor beta chains from one sample, sequenced in a study of cytomegalovirus exposure and HLA in healthy donors. Clones were sequenced by immunoSEQ multiplex PCR, and TCRdb holds only the in-frame ones, with some missing. Among 100,000 to 150,000 clones listed, 70% to 85% were seen once. Input material: PBMCs. The receptor set was obtained from a boy aged 2-9 years in good health and CMV-seronegative. Each CDR3 is given with its conserved first and last residue. Fields, in order: CDR3 DNA, CDR3 protein, J gene, D gene, V gene, clone size. A D gene is named only where the DNA matches it firmly. Clone size is not always given. Where it is, it says once, few, many or a class for expanded clones.

DNA: TGTGCCAGCAGTGAAGCGGGACAGTTCCGCGAGCAGTACTTC
CDR3: CASSEAGQFREQYF
J: TRBJ2-7
D: TRBD1
V: TRBV2
size: NA

DNA: TGTGCCAGCAGTGAAGTAGCCACGGGGGGATTGGGCTACGAGCAGTACTTC
CDR3: CASSEVATGGLGYEQYF
J: TRBJ2-7
D: TRBD2
V: TRBV6-1
size: NA

DNA: TGTGCCAGCACGGTTACGGTCTCTGGGGCCAACGTCCTGACTTTC
CDR3: CASTVTVSGANVLTF
J: TRBJ2-6
D: NA
V: TRBV2
size: few

DNA: TGTGCCAGCAGCCCCGGAGGGCCCCACAATGAGCAGTTCTTC
CDR3: CASSPGGPHNEQFF
J: TRBJ2-1
D: NA
V: TRBV11-3
size: once

DNA: TGTGCCAGCAGCCAAGACCGGGGAAAGGGTCCTGGAAACACCATATATTTT
CDR3: CASSQDRGKGPGNTIYF
J: TRBJ1-3
D: NA
V: TRBV4-2
size: NA

DNA: TGTGCCAGCAGCGATAGGCGGGAGAACACCGGGGAGCTGTTTTTT
CDR3: CASSDRRENTGELFF
J: TRBJ2-2
D: NA
V: TRBV9
size: NA

DNA: TGTGCCAGCAGCCTTAGCGGGAGCTCCTACAATGAGCAGTTCTTC
CDR3: CASSLSGSSYNEQFF
J: TRBJ2-1
D: TRBD2
V: TRBV7-8
size: NA

DNA: TGTGCCAGCAGTGCTCAACAGGGAAGTGCTTTCTTT
CDR3: CASSAQQGSAFF
J: TRBJ1-1
D: NA
V: TRBV28
size: NA

DNA: TGTGCCAGCAGCGACAGGGGATATAGCAATCAGCCCCAGCATTTT
CDR3: CASSDRGYSNQPQHF
J: TRBJ1-5
D: TRBD1
V: TRBV7-6
size: NA

DNA: TGTGCCACCGGCAGGCTGTGGGAAGAGACCCAGTACTTC
CDR3: CATGRLWEETQYF
J: TRBJ2-5
D: NA
V: TRBV2
size: NA

DNA: TGCGCCAGCAGCGCGGGGAGAGGTAGCTATGGCTACACCTTC
CDR3: CASSAGRGSYGYTF
J: TRBJ1-2
D: NA
V: TRBV5-1
size: few

DNA: TGTGCCAGCAGTTACTCGGTCAGTTTGAACACTGAAGCTTTCTTT
CDR3: CASSYSVSLNTEAFF
J: TRBJ1-1
D: NA
V: TRBV6-5
size: NA

DNA: TGTGCCAGCAGTTCCGGTCACAATGAGCAGTTCTTC
CDR3: CASSSGHNEQFF
J: TRBJ2-1
D: NA
V: TRBV6-5
size: NA

DNA: TGTGCCAGCAGTTTTAGCGGGAGGCACACAGATACGCAGTATTTT
CDR3: CASSFSGRHTDTQYF
J: TRBJ2-3
D: TRBD2
V: TRBV28
size: NA

DNA: TGTGCCAGCAGCTTGGTCCCGGGAGGGAACACTGAAGCTTTCTTT
CDR3: CASSLVPGGNTEAFF
J: TRBJ1-1
D: NA
V: TRBV5-4
size: NA